This TCR beta chain is from a study of regulatory T cells in long-lasting Graves disease. V lost 2 bases and J lost 10, with 15 bases in between. This CDR3 has 13 residues. In germline, CDR1 is SQVTM, CDR2 ANQGSEA. Study findings and constraints: Preferential use of TRBV28, TRBJ1-2 and TRBJ2-5 was seen in persistent disease. Patients whose Graves' disease persisted exhibited lower TCR diversity than those newly diagnosed. Patients with persistent disease shared 2,741 public clonotypes, outpacing the roughly 1,000 shared by new patients.

Time point here: newly diagnosed GD, antithyroid drugs for less than 3 months. Extracted PBMC RNA gave rise to the TCR library. Researchers made TCR beta libraries by using iRepertoire HTBI primers and running Arm-PCR on CDR3 regions. TCRdb used MiXCR to reprocess the multiplex PCR reads, holding one entry per CDR3 protein. The sample lists roughly 380,000 distinct CDR3 sequences, around 16% seen once, with roughly 20% in the top ten. This clonotype was found many times. Its antigen remains unknown. The source was peripheral blood mononuclear cells (PBMCs), collected at new diagnosis, from a patient treated with antithyroid drugs. The TCR was taken from a female donor with Graves disease. The chain joins TRBV29-1 to TRBJ2-1; a weak D match, TRBD2 (6 bases). CDR3 nucleotide sequence: TGCAGCGTTGAATTGAGGAGGGCAGGGGAGCAGTTCTTC. Amino acids: CSVELRRAGEQFF.